This T cell receptor beta chain derives from a study of shared clonotypes between healthy human individuals. Study findings and constraints: Richness estimates generally favored naive over memory subsets. An expected dependence of interdonor clonotype sharing on sequencing depth was noted.

A note on this clone: The antigen is not known.

V was cut by 7 bases and J by 4 bases, with 14 bases left in between. This CDR3 spans 14 amino acids. Per germline, CDR1 LNHDA and CDR2 SQIVND (reference sequence). Investigators spread the genomic DNA of each subset evenly over several immunoSEQ plates. The data were produced by immunoSEQ multiplex PCR, yet TCRdb's version contains in-frame clones alone and is incomplete. Among approximately 2,000,000 clones listed, about 93% were seen once. Naivety among CD8 cells was defined by CD45RO negativity and positive CCR7 selection, thereby excluding terminally differentiated effector memory CD45RA+ cells.

The clonotype was recovered from a man between 18 and 29 years old in good health. Some clones in this sample may be carry-over from other donors' samples. Source material: naive CD8+ T cells from PBMCs. The V and J genes are TRBV19 and TRBJ2-1; perhaps TRBD1 as D (5 bases). DNA for the CDR3: TGTGCCAGTAACCCAGGGATTCTGTACAATGAGCAGTTCTTC. It codes for CASNPGILYNEQFF.